A single T cell receptor beta chain is shown here with its context. The CDR3 contains 16 residues. The ends lost 5 bases at V and 3 bases at J; junction bases unmatched: 6. From germline, CDR1 is LGHDT and CDR2 YNNKEL (reference sequence). This sample is part of a study of blood T cell repertoires in COVID-19. Across the study: The analysed material was cDNA or gDNA that came from T cells, B-cell-depleted T cells, or PBMCs.

Seattle patients were enrolled while actively infected and followed longitudinally. In the authors' methods: The authors estimated nucleated cell counts from reference gene primer amplification. Profiled with immunoSEQ multiplex PCR; TCRdb holds only in-frame clones, not every one. The V and J calls and clone size are taken from that table; D and trimming were inferred from the DNA. The table includes over 90,000 clones, around 90% detected once. The TCR sequence derives from a woman between 50 and 59 years old with COVID-19, enrolled during active disease. The sequencing sample was made of peripheral blood. The V gene is TRBV3-1 (or the pseudogene TRBV3-2), the J gene TRBJ2-1; TRBD2 agrees at 11 bases. The CDR3 sequence: CASSGITSGGYNEQFF. The CDR3 bases are TGTGCCAGCAGCGGGATTACTAGCGGGGGCTACAATGAGCAGTTCTTC.